These T cell receptor beta chains were read from a single sample in a study of shared clonotypes between healthy human individuals. Generated by immunoSEQ multiplex PCR, the TCRdb table keeps only in-frame clones and is missing some. This sample has around 610,000 clones, with around 96% found just once. The specimen was naive CD8+ T cells sorted from blood. These receptor sequences come from a woman between 25 and 40 years old in good health. Both conserved end residues are part of each CDR3. Fields, in order: clone size, D gene, V gene, J gene, CDR3 protein, CDR3 DNA. A D gene is named only where the DNA matches it firmly. Part of the rows lack a size; the others show once, few, many or a class for expanded clones.

.	.	TRBV11-2	TRBJ2-7	CASSSSSVPRQGSSYEQYF	TGTGCCAGCAGCTCTTCTAGCGTCCCAAGACAAGGGAGCTCCTACGAGCAGTACTTC
.	.	TRBV5-5	TRBJ2-7	CASSWGASYGSYEQYF	TGTGCCAGCAGCTGGGGTGCGTCGTATGGCTCCTACGAGCAGTACTTC
.	.	TRBV27	TRBJ2-7	CASRVLGGPYEQYF	TGTGCCAGCAGGGTTCTTGGCGGGCCCTACGAGCAGTACTTC
.	TRBD2	TRBV11-2	TRBJ2-2	CASSLVLAGGANTGELFF	TGTGCCAGCAGCTTAGTCCTAGCGGGAGGAGCGAACACCGGGGAGCTGTTTTTT
.	.	TRBV7-8	TRBJ2-4	CASSLRWEGDKYF	TGTGCCAGCAGCTTGAGGTGGGAGGGGGATAAGTACTTC
.	.	TRBV6-5	TRBJ2-5	CASGPSSGEETQYF	TGTGCCAGCGGGCCTTCTTCAGGGGAAGAGACCCAGTACTTC
once	.	TRBV6-5	TRBJ2-7	CASSYGQIYEQYF	TGTGCCAGCAGTTACGGTCAGATATACGAGCAGTACTTC
.	.	TRBV18	TRBJ2-1	CASSPPLRRRAYNEQFF	TGTGCCAGCTCACCACCGCTCAGGCGAAGGGCCTACAATGAGCAGTTCTTC
.	TRBD1	TRBV28	TRBJ1-4	CASSPQGVTNEKLFF	TGTGCCAGCAGTCCTCAGGGGGTTACTAATGAAAAACTGTTTTTT
.	TRBD1	TRBV13	TRBJ2-7	CASSSPGQGKDEQYF	TGTGCCAGCAGCTCACCGGGACAGGGGAAAGACGAGCAGTACTTC
.	.	TRBV19	TRBJ2-2	CASSMVRATANTGELFF	TGTGCCAGTAGTATGGTCAGAGCTACCGCGAACACCGGGGAGCTGTTTTTT
once	.	TRBV5-6	TRBJ1-2	CASSLLPTDRNYGYTF	TGTGCCAGCAGCTTGCTCCCGACAGATAGAAACTATGGCTACACCTTC
.	.	TRBV5-1	TRBJ2-7	CASSLAAMSPHGNEQYF	TGCGCCAGCAGCTTGGCCGCCATGAGCCCACATGGGAACGAGCAGTACTTC
.	.	TRBV4-2	TRBJ1-1	CASSSLTEAFF	TGTGCCAGCAGCTCTTTGACTGAAGCTTTCTTT
.	.	TRBV19	TRBJ2-7	CASSIGPYYEQYF	TGTGCCAGTAGTATCGGGCCATACTACGAGCAGTACTTC
.	TRBD2	TRBV15	TRBJ2-3	CATSERTSGFDTQYF	TGTGCCACCAGCGAGAGGACTAGCGGGTTCGATACGCAGTATTTT
.	.	TRBV29-1	TRBJ2-7	CSVADYEQYF	TGCAGCGTTGCGGACTACGAGCAGTACTTC
few	.	TRBV19	TRBJ2-1	CASSIEGYNEQFF	TGTGCCAGTAGTATAGAAGGGTACAATGAGCAGTTCTTC
.	TRBD1	TRBV15	TRBJ2-2	CATSPPWAGGTGELFF	TGTGCCACCAGCCCTCCATGGGCAGGGGGCACCGGGGAGCTGTTTTTT
.	.	TRBV28	TRBJ2-7	CASSTTGTPYEQYF	TGTGCCAGCAGCACAACAGGGACCCCCTACGAGCAGTACTTC
.	TRBD2	TRBV6-5	TRBJ2-7	CASSYSLAGGRYEQYF	TGTGCCAGCAGTTACTCTCTAGCGGGAGGCAGATACGAGCAGTACTTC
.	.	TRBV6-4	TRBJ1-6	CASSDSPNPASPLHF	TGTGCCAGCAGTGACTCTCCGAACCCTGCTTCACCCCTCCACTTT
.	.	TRBV19	TRBJ2-2	CASSTGSVGVAGELFF	TGTGCCAGTAGCACAGGGTCGGTGGGAGTGGCCGGGGAGCTGTTTTTT
.	.	TRBV5-8	TRBJ2-3	CASSHGVRSTDTQYF	TGTGCCAGCAGCCACGGCGTCAGGAGCACAGATACGCAGTATTTT
.	.	TRBV27	TRBJ2-7	CASSLYQSSYEQYF	TGTGCCAGCAGTTTATATCAGAGCTCCTACGAGCAGTACTTC
once	.	TRBV27	TRBJ2-2	CASSVLNTGELFF	TGTGCCAGCAGTGTTCTGAACACCGGGGAGCTGTTTTTT
.	.	TRBV27	TRBJ2-1	CASSLKLVSEQFF	TGTGCCAGCAGTTTAAAACTAGTTTCTGAGCAGTTCTTC
.	TRBD2	TRBV7-9	TRBJ2-3	CASSIGLALADTQYF	TGTGCCAGCAGTATTGGACTAGCTCTTGCAGATACGCAGTATTTT
once	TRBD2	TRBV5-1	TRBJ2-1	CASSTGTSGNNEQFF	TGCGCCAGCAGCACCGGAACTAGCGGTAACAATGAGCAGTTCTTC
.	.	TRBV4-1	TRBJ1-2	CASSSLNYGYTF	TGCGCCAGCAGTAGTCTAAACTATGGCTACACCTTC
.	.	TRBV19	TRBJ2-1	CASSMVVGNEQFF	TGTGCCAGTAGTATGGTCGTAGGGAATGAGCAGTTCTTC
.	.	TRBV19	TRBJ2-2	CASRPTDSNTGELFF	TGTGCCAGTAGACCGACGGATTCGAACACCGGGGAGCTGTTTTTT
.	.	TRBV6-6	TRBJ1-1	CASSYFRVPEAFF	TGTGCCAGCAGTTACTTTAGGGTCCCTGAAGCTTTCTTT
.	.	TRBV21-1	TRBJ2-4	CASSPDGNIQYF	TGTGCCAGCAGCCCTGACGGGAACATTCAGTACTTC
.	.	TRBV9	TRBJ2-1	CASSGTRAGGINEQFF	TGTGCCAGCAGCGGGACACGGGCCGGGGGTATCAATGAGCAGTTCTTC
.	.	TRBV6-5	TRBJ2-3	CASSLTTGSTDTQYF	TGTGCCAGCAGTTTAACTACAGGGAGCACAGATACGCAGTATTTT
.	.	TRBV5-1	TRBJ1-2	CASSLRSPIDGYTF	TGCGCCAGCAGCTTGAGGTCTCCGATAGATGGCTACACCTTC
.	TRBD2	TRBV27	TRBJ2-1	CASRLEGLAGGPEQFF	TGTGCCAGCAGGCTGGAAGGACTAGCGGGAGGGCCAGAGCAGTTCTTC
.	.	TRBV20-1	TRBJ2-7	CSATPYHEQYF	TGCAGTGCTACCCCATACCACGAGCAGTACTTC
.	TRBD2	TRBV28	TRBJ2-1	CASSLSGLAGQFF	TGTGCCAGCAGTTTATCAGGACTAGCGGGCCAGTTCTTC
once	.	TRBV10-1	TRBJ2-3	CASSESWSVQDTQYF	TGCGCCAGCAGTGAGTCGTGGTCGGTTCAGGATACGCAGTATTTT
.	.	TRBV19	TRBJ2-6	CASSIDQGSSGANVLTF	TGTGCCAGTAGTATTGATCAGGGATCCTCTGGGGCCAACGTCCTGACTTTC
.	TRBD2	TRBV6-1	TRBJ2-1	CASSEPPGQIGLAGINEQFF	TGTGCCAGCAGTGAACCGCCGGGACAGATAGGACTAGCGGGAATCAATGAGCAGTTCTTC
.	.	TRBV19	TRBJ2-3	CASSVWDTDTQYF	TGTGCCAGTAGTGTCTGGGACACAGATACGCAGTATTTT
.	.	TRBV11-2	TRBJ2-5	CASSLDWSRQETQYF	TGTGCCAGCAGCTTAGATTGGTCTAGACAAGAGACCCAGTACTTC
.	TRBD1	TRBV27	TRBJ2-5	CATAAGTGYTTQYF	TGTGCCACCGCCGCCGGGACAGGTTATACGACCCAGTACTTC
.	.	TRBV2	TRBJ1-1	CASSHMGFKPEAFF	TGTGCCAGCAGCCACATGGGTTTCAAGCCTGAAGCTTTCTTT
.	TRBD2	TRBV28	TRBJ2-4	CASSAGDIQYF	TGTGCCAGCAGTGCGGGGGACATTCAGTACTTC
.	.	TRBV5-6	TRBJ2-7	CASSFGDTPYEQYF	TGTGCCAGCAGCTTCGGGGACACCCCCTACGAGCAGTACTTC
.	.	TRBV5-6	TRBJ2-2	CASSPFGRRGNTGELFF	TGTGCCAGCAGCCCATTTGGGAGGCGGGGTAACACCGGGGAGCTGTTTTTT
.	TRBD1	TRBV13	TRBJ1-2	CASSPLGQGNYGYTF	TGTGCCAGCAGCCCTCTGGGACAGGGAAACTATGGCTACACCTTC
.	.	TRBV9	TRBJ1-1	CASSVGSMNTEAFF	TGTGCCAGCAGCGTTGGGTCGATGAACACTGAAGCTTTCTTT
.	TRBD1	TRBV19	TRBJ2-7	CASSIRGQGSAEQYF	TGTGCCAGTAGTATTCGGGGACAGGGATCCGCCGAGCAGTACTTC
.	TRBD1	TRBV27	TRBJ1-1	CASSWDRRDTEAFF	TGTGCCAGCAGTTGGGACAGGAGGGACACTGAAGCTTTCTTT
.	TRBD2	TRBV29-1	TRBJ2-5	CSVEDRTSGLGEQYF	TGCAGCGTTGAAGATCGGACTAGCGGGTTGGGGGAGCAGTACTTC
.	.	TRBV28	TRBJ2-1	CASSFDLRGEQFF	TGTGCCAGCAGTTTCGACTTAAGGGGTGAGCAGTTCTTC
.	.	TRBV9	TRBJ2-7	CASSAEGGPPYEQYF	TGTGCCAGCAGCGCAGAGGGCGGGCCCCCCTACGAGCAGTACTTC
.	.	TRBV20-1	TRBJ2-7	CSAHEVYEQYF	TGCAGTGCTCACGAGGTCTACGAGCAGTACTTC
.	.	TRBV20-1	TRBJ2-7	CSARGSYEQYF	TGCAGTGCTAGGGGGTCCTACGAGCAGTACTTC
.	TRBD1	TRBV9	TRBJ2-5	CASSLTGGLETQYF	TGTGCCAGCAGCCTAACAGGGGGCCTAGAGACCCAGTACTTC